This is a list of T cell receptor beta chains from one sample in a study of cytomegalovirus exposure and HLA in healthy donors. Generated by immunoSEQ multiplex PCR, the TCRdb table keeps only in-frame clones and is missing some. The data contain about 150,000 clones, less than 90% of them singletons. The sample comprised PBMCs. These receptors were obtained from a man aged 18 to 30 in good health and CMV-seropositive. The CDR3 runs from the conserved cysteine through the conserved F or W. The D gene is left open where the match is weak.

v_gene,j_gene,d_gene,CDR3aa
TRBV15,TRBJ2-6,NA,CATSRDRGREANVLTF
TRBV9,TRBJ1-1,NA,CASSIQTGTEAFF
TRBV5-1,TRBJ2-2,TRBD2,CASSSGTSGGHPNTGELFF
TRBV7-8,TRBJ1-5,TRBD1,CASSQGQGAGQPQHF
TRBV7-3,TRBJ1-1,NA,CASSQTSTSTEAFF
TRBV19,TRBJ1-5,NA,CASSPQGYSNQPQHF
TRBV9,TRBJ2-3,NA,CASSVGEGPRDF
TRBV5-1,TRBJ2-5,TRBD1,CASSRTGGLRETQYF
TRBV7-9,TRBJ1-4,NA,CASSLEGPGTNEKLFF
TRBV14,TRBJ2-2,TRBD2,CASSLSGAYTGELFF
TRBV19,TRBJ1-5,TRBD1,CATSDRENQPQHF
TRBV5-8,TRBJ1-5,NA,CASSLAPRANQPQHF
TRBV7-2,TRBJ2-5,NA,CASSPSRTETTQYF
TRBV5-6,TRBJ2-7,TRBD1,CASSPGHRGAPYEQYF
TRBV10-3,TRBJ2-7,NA,CAISVAALYEQYF
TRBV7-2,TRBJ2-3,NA,CASSPGGGDTQYF
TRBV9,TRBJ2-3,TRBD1,CASSPGQGLNTQYF
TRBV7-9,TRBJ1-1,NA,CASSLRGKMNTEAFF
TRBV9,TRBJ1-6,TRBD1,CASSVGGDRRHNSPLHF
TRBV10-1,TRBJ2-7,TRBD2,CASSGMWREVYEQYF
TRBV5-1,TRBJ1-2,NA,CASSLRQQNYGYTF
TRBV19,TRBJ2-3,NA,CASRDASVTDTQYF
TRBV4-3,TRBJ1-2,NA,CASSPEAGGSDGYTF
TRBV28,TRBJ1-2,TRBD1,CASSPHTGAGGYTF
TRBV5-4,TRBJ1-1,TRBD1,CASTSGTGMNTEAFF
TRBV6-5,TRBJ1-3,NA,CASSYSGGVSGNTIYF
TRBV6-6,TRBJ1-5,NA,CASSSLSNQPQHF
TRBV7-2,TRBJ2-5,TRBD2,CASSPRGGIQETQYF
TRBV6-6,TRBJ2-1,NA,CASSPPSTNEQFF
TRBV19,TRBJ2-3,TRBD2,CASGLAGRGTQYF
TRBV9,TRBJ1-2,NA,CASSEAGGAGYGYTF
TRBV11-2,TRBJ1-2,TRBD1,CASPNSTGTGIVVDYGYTF